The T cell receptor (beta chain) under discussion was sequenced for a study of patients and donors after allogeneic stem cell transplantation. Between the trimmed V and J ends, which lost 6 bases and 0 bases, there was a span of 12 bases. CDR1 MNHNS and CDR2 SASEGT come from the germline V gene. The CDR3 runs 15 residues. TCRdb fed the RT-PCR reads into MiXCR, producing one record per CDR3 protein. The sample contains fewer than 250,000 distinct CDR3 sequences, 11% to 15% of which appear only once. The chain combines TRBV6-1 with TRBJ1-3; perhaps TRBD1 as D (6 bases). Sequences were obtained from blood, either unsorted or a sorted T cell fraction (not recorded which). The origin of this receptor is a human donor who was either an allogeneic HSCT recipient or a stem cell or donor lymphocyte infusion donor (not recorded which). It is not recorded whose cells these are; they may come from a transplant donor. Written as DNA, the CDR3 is TGTGCCAGCAGGAAGACAGGTCTCTCTGGAAACACCATATATTTT. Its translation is CASRKTGLSGNTIYF.